These T cell receptor beta chains were read from a single sample in a study of cytomegalovirus exposure and HLA in healthy donors. The data were produced by immunoSEQ multiplex PCR, yet TCRdb's version contains in-frame clones alone and is incomplete. Counted here are 250,000 to 400,000 clones, nearly 90% occurring once; the ten biggest clones make up about 0.96%. The sequencing input was PBMCs. All receptors derive from a young man in good health and CMV-seronegative. Each CDR3 is given with its conserved first and last residue. Fields, in order: V gene, D gene, clone size, J gene, CDR3 protein, CDR3 DNA. A D gene is named only where the DNA matches it firmly. Clone size is given for some rows only: seen once, a few or many times, or a class if the clone is expanded.

V gene: TRBV13
D gene: TRBD1
clone size: -
J gene: TRBJ2-5
CDR3 protein: CASSLDRGFETQYF
CDR3 DNA: TGTGCCAGCAGCTTAGACAGGGGCTTCGAGACCCAGTACTTC

V gene: TRBV7-9
D gene: TRBD1
clone size: -
J gene: TRBJ1-4
CDR3 protein: CASSPRTGWDEKLFF
CDR3 DNA: TGTGCCAGCAGCCCACGGACAGGGTGGGACGAAAAACTGTTTTTT

V gene: TRBV4-3
D gene: TRBD2
clone size: -
J gene: TRBJ2-1
CDR3 protein: CASSRSSASGGSSYNEQFF
CDR3 DNA: TGCGCCAGCAGCCGATCGTCGGCTAGCGGGGGGTCCTCCTACAATGAGCAGTTCTTC

V gene: TRBV27
D gene: -
clone size: -
J gene: TRBJ1-2
CDR3 protein: CASSSRRTDHDGYTF
CDR3 DNA: TGTGCCAGCAGTTCCCGCCGGACAGACCATGATGGCTACACCTTC

V gene: TRBV2
D gene: TRBD1
clone size: -
J gene: TRBJ1-4
CDR3 protein: CASRISRQGVNEKLFF
CDR3 DNA: TGTGCCAGCAGGATTTCTAGACAGGGCGTTAATGAAAAACTGTTTTTT

V gene: TRBV5-4
D gene: TRBD1
clone size: -
J gene: TRBJ1-2
CDR3 protein: CASRSEGARGYGYTF
CDR3 DNA: TGTGCCAGCAGGTCTGAGGGGGCGCGTGGCTATGGCTACACCTTC

V gene: TRBV6-6
D gene: TRBD1
clone size: -
J gene: TRBJ2-5
CDR3 protein: CASSYSKAGGQETQYF
CDR3 DNA: TGTGCCAGCAGTTACTCGAAGGCAGGGGGTCAGGAGACCCAGTACTTC

V gene: TRBV6-1
D gene: -
clone size: -
J gene: TRBJ1-3
CDR3 protein: CASSGGVLRSGNTIYF
CDR3 DNA: TGTGCCAGCAGTGGGGGGGTCCTACGGTCTGGAAACACCATATATTTT

V gene: TRBV30
D gene: TRBD1
clone size: -
J gene: TRBJ1-1
CDR3 protein: CAWRARQGMVTEAFF
CDR3 DNA: TGTGCCTGGAGAGCTAGACAGGGGATGGTGACTGAAGCTTTCTTT

V gene: TRBV5-1
D gene: -
clone size: once
J gene: TRBJ2-7
CDR3 protein: CASSLGAGLYEQYF
CDR3 DNA: TGCGCCAGCAGCTTGGGGGCAGGCCTCTACGAGCAGTACTTC

V gene: TRBV19
D gene: -
clone size: -
J gene: TRBJ1-4
CDR3 protein: CASSNSGRDEKLFF
CDR3 DNA: TGTGCCAGTAGTAACTCCGGGCGGGATGAAAAACTGTTTTTT

V gene: TRBV7-2
D gene: -
clone size: -
J gene: TRBJ1-5
CDR3 protein: CASSPPGRAQHF
CDR3 DNA: TGTGCCAGCAGCCCCCCGGGGAGGGCCCAGCATTTT

V gene: TRBV11-2
D gene: -
clone size: -
J gene: TRBJ1-2
CDR3 protein: CASSPVENYGYTF
CDR3 DNA: TGTGCCAGCAGCCCTGTAGAGAACTATGGCTACACCTTC

V gene: TRBV5-1
D gene: TRBD1
clone size: -
J gene: TRBJ1-6
CDR3 protein: CASSLGPGTASPLHF
CDR3 DNA: TGCGCCAGCAGCTTGGGTCCAGGGACAGCTTCACCCCTCCACTTT

V gene: TRBV10-2
D gene: -
clone size: -
J gene: TRBJ1-6
CDR3 protein: CASSEQGWDSPLHF
CDR3 DNA: TGCGCCAGCAGTGAGCAGGGGTGGGATTCACCCCTCCACTTT

V gene: TRBV2
D gene: -
clone size: -
J gene: TRBJ2-7
CDR3 protein: CASGGQNFYEQYF
CDR3 DNA: TGTGCCAGCGGGGGACAAAACTTCTACGAGCAGTACTTC

V gene: TRBV13
D gene: -
clone size: -
J gene: TRBJ2-5
CDR3 protein: CASSLSSVGRAETQYF
CDR3 DNA: TGTGCCAGCAGCTTATCTTCAGTAGGCAGGGCGGAGACCCAGTACTTC

V gene: TRBV2
D gene: TRBD1
clone size: -
J gene: TRBJ2-5
CDR3 protein: CASREGRDRAQETQYF
CDR3 DNA: TGTGCCAGCAGAGAAGGGCGGGACAGGGCTCAAGAGACCCAGTACTTC

V gene: TRBV7-9
D gene: TRBD1
clone size: -
J gene: TRBJ2-7
CDR3 protein: CASSDGTDYEQYF
CDR3 DNA: TGTGCCAGCAGCGACGGGACAGACTACGAGCAGTACTTC

V gene: TRBV30
D gene: -
clone size: -
J gene: TRBJ1-4
CDR3 protein: CAWTRGGYEKLFF
CDR3 DNA: TGTGCCTGGACCAGGGGAGGGTATGAAAAACTGTTTTTT

V gene: TRBV11-2
D gene: -
clone size: once
J gene: TRBJ1-2
CDR3 protein: CASSLDRGGGVNYGYTF
CDR3 DNA: TGTGCCAGCAGCTTAGATCGCGGCGGGGGCGTTAACTATGGCTACACCTTC

V gene: TRBV12-5
D gene: -
clone size: -
J gene: TRBJ1-1
CDR3 protein: CASGLDSMNTEAFF
CDR3 DNA: TGTGCTAGTGGTTTGGACAGCATGAACACTGAAGCTTTCTTT

V gene: TRBV6-1
D gene: -
clone size: -
J gene: TRBJ1-1
CDR3 protein: CASSEHGVNTEAFF
CDR3 DNA: TGTGCCAGCAGTGAACACGGGGTGAACACTGAAGCTTTCTTT

V gene: TRBV29-1
D gene: TRBD1
clone size: -
J gene: TRBJ1-1
CDR3 protein: CSVDEGAGTEAFF
CDR3 DNA: TGCAGCGTTGACGAGGGGGCGGGCACTGAAGCTTTCTTT

V gene: TRBV14
D gene: -
clone size: -
J gene: TRBJ2-5
CDR3 protein: CASSQDVGFGETQYF
CDR3 DNA: TGTGCCAGCAGCCAAGATGTCGGTTTCGGAGAGACCCAGTACTTC

V gene: TRBV19
D gene: -
clone size: -
J gene: TRBJ1-5
CDR3 protein: CASSNNKARNQPQHF
CDR3 DNA: TGTGCCAGTAGTAATAATAAAGCGAGGAATCAGCCCCAGCATTTT

V gene: TRBV10-1
D gene: -
clone size: -
J gene: TRBJ2-1
CDR3 protein: CASSEANNEQFF
CDR3 DNA: TGCGCCAGCAGTGAGGCGAACAATGAGCAGTTCTTC

V gene: TRBV27
D gene: -
clone size: -
J gene: TRBJ1-1
CDR3 protein: CASSLYRASTEAFF
CDR3 DNA: TGTGCCAGCAGTTTATACAGGGCGAGCACTGAAGCTTTCTTT

V gene: TRBV4-3
D gene: -
clone size: -
J gene: TRBJ2-2
CDR3 protein: CASSHSTGELFF
CDR3 DNA: TGCGCCAGCAGCCACAGCACCGGGGAGCTGTTTTTT

V gene: TRBV5-8
D gene: TRBD1
clone size: -
J gene: TRBJ2-1
CDR3 protein: CASSLDRVVNEQFF
CDR3 DNA: TGTGCCAGCAGCTTAGACAGGGTTGTAAATGAGCAGTTCTTC

V gene: TRBV6-1
D gene: -
clone size: -
J gene: TRBJ2-1
CDR3 protein: CASSGTVIYNEQFF
CDR3 DNA: TGTGCCAGCAGTGGGACAGTAATTTACAATGAGCAGTTCTTC

V gene: TRBV12-5
D gene: TRBD1
clone size: -
J gene: TRBJ2-7
CDR3 protein: CASGLDRTGQSYEQYF
CDR3 DNA: TGTGCTAGTGGTTTGGATAGGACGGGACAGAGTTACGAGCAGTACTTC

V gene: TRBV6-1
D gene: TRBD1
clone size: -
J gene: TRBJ2-1
CDR3 protein: CASSEVRGQGANEQFF
CDR3 DNA: TGTGCCAGCAGTGAGGTCAGGGGACAGGGTGCCAATGAGCAGTTCTTC

V gene: TRBV19
D gene: TRBD1
clone size: -
J gene: TRBJ2-3
CDR3 protein: CASSTATGWYF
CDR3 DNA: TGTGCCAGTAGTACGGCGACAGGGTGGTATTTT

V gene: TRBV7-8
D gene: TRBD1
clone size: -
J gene: TRBJ2-1
CDR3 protein: CASSVAWDSLYNEQFF
CDR3 DNA: TGTGCCAGCAGCGTAGCCTGGGACAGTTTATACAATGAGCAGTTCTTC

V gene: TRBV15
D gene: -
clone size: few
J gene: TRBJ2-1
CDR3 protein: CATSIRYGVTYNEQFF
CDR3 DNA: TGTGCCACCAGCATCCGTTACGGGGTTACCTACAATGAGCAGTTCTTC

V gene: TRBV12-5
D gene: -
clone size: -
J gene: TRBJ1-2
CDR3 protein: CASGLAGTWSGYTF
CDR3 DNA: TGTGCTAGTGGTTTGGCCGGGACATGGTCTGGCTACACCTTC

V gene: TRBV28
D gene: -
clone size: -
J gene: TRBJ1-6
CDR3 protein: CASSFSAGSSQAPLHF
CDR3 DNA: TGTGCCAGCAGTTTTTCCGCTGGGTCCTCTCAGGCGCCCCTCCACTTT

V gene: TRBV11-2
D gene: -
clone size: few
J gene: TRBJ2-2
CDR3 protein: CASSLDPTVTTNTGELFF
CDR3 DNA: TGTGCCAGCAGCTTAGACCCGACAGTAACGACGAACACCGGGGAGCTGTTTTTT

V gene: TRBV6-6
D gene: -
clone size: -
J gene: TRBJ1-5
CDR3 protein: CASSYSGVGQPQHF
CDR3 DNA: TGTGCCAGCAGTTACTCAGGGGTTGGGCAGCCCCAGCATTTT

V gene: TRBV9
D gene: -
clone size: -
J gene: TRBJ1-1
CDR3 protein: CASSVGMNTEAFF
CDR3 DNA: TGTGCCAGCAGCGTAGGTATGAACACTGAAGCTTTCTTT

V gene: TRBV23-1
D gene: -
clone size: -
J gene: TRBJ1-5
CDR3 protein: CASSQKIQRSHDSNQPQHF
CDR3 DNA: TGCGCCAGCAGTCAAAAAATTCAAAGGAGCCACGATAGCAATCAGCCCCAGCATTTT

V gene: TRBV19
D gene: TRBD1
clone size: -
J gene: TRBJ2-7
CDR3 protein: CASSNGQGPYEQYF
CDR3 DNA: TGTGCCAGTAGTAACGGACAGGGCCCCTACGAGCAGTACTTC

V gene: TRBV5-8
D gene: -
clone size: -
J gene: TRBJ1-5
CDR3 protein: CASSLGGGQPQHF
CDR3 DNA: TGTGCCAGCAGCTTGGGGGGGGGTCAGCCCCAGCATTTT

V gene: TRBV5-1
D gene: TRBD2
clone size: -
J gene: TRBJ2-5
CDR3 protein: CASSLRLAGGETQYF
CDR3 DNA: TGCGCCAGCAGCTTAAGGCTAGCGGGGGGAGAGACCCAGTACTTC

V gene: TRBV11-2
D gene: TRBD2
clone size: -
J gene: TRBJ2-4
CDR3 protein: CASSSWTSGGARAKNIQYF
CDR3 DNA: TGTGCCAGCAGCTCTTGGACTAGCGGGGGGGCCCGGGCCAAAAACATTCAGTACTTC